A single sample gave rise to the 15 T cell receptor beta chains below, sequenced in a study of OX40 agonist ivuxolimab in advanced cancers. Clones were sequenced by immunoSEQ multiplex PCR, and TCRdb holds only the in-frame ones, with some missing. The sample includes 65,000 to 95,000 clones, around 94% seen only once; the top ten take 8.5% to 10%. This specimen consisted of CD4+ or CD8+ T cells sorted from blood, obtained in a trial of the OX40 agonist ivuxolimab. The receptors here all came from an adult with an advanced solid tumor such as melanoma, head and neck, liver or kidney cancer.

CDR3 protein: CASKAGSGGYTF. The CDR3 nucleotides are TGTGCCAGCAAGGCAGGGTCAGGTGGCTACACCTTC. The gene calls are TRBV28 and TRBJ1-2, with TRBD1 as a possible D gene (5 bases). The germline CDR1 and CDR2 sequences are MDHEN and SYDVKM. V gave up 7 bases and J gave up 7 bases, with 13 bases separating them. This CDR3 spans 12 amino acids.

The CDR3 region is CASSLGAGANEQYF. DNA for the CDR3: TGTGCCAGCAGCTTAGGGGCAGGGGCCAACGAGCAGTACTTC. The chain links TRBV7-9 to TRBJ2-7; possible D gene TRBD1, 6 bases. The CDR3 is 14 amino acids. The ends were cut back, 1 base at V and 5 bases at J, with 12 bases in the middle. Germline values: CDR1 SEHNR, CDR2 FQNEAQ (reference sequence).

The DNA for the CDR3 is TGTGCCAGCAGCGGGGGAATGAACACTGAAGCTTTCTTT. Its protein product is CASSGGMNTEAFF. The V gene is TRBV7-8, the J gene TRBJ1-1; D may be TRBD1 (5 bases). V was clipped by 5 bases and J by 0 bases, with 7 bases between them. The CDR3 loop spans 13 amino acids. Looked up from germline, CDR1 is SGHVS and CDR2 is FQNEAQ.

The chain employs TRBV7-2 and TRBJ1-3; TRBD1 is a possible D gene (5 bases). The length of the CDR3 is 14 residues. V lost 7 bases and J lost 4, with 14 bases in between. CDR1 is SGHTA, CDR2 FQGNSA, per germline. The CDR3 sequence: CASTPDRQGNTIYF. CDR3 DNA sequence: TGTGCCAGCACCCCCGACAGACAGGGAAACACCATATATTTT.

The chain is built from TRBV7-8 and TRBJ2-6, with D hard to call. The CDR3 extends over 13 amino acids. Trimming took 7 bases from V and 4 from J, leaving 8 bases between them. The germline gives CDR1 SGHVS, CDR2 FQNEAQ. CDR3 nucleotides: TGTGCCAGCACCCCCGAAGGGGCCAACGTCCTGACTTTC. Its protein is CASTPEGANVLTF.

The V call is TRBV4-1, the J call TRBJ1-3; no clear D. This CDR3 region has 15 residues. The V gene lost 0 bases and the J gene lost 4 bases, with 10 bases spanning the gap. CDR1 and CDR2 from the germline V gene are MGHRA and YSYEKL. This chain's CDR3 is CASSQDLGSGNTIYF. CDR3 bases: TGCGCCAGCAGCCAAGATCTGGGTTCCGGAAACACCATATATTTT.

This sequence joins TRBV5-1 and TRBJ1-1; D uncertain. Germline loops: CDR1 SGHRS, CDR2 YFSETQ. CDR3 length: 14 residues. Trimming cost V 0 bases and J 0 bases, with 6 bases left between them. CDR3 nucleotides: TGCGCCAGCAGCTTGGATAGGTTGAACACTGAAGCTTTCTTT. Translating gives CASSLDRLNTEAFF.

This chain links TRBV4-1 with TRBJ2-5, with 12 bases identical to TRBD2. V lost 2 bases and J lost 3; bases outside the gene matches: 7. Germline assignment: CDR1 MGHRA and CDR2 YSYEKL. The CDR3 sequence is 17 residues long. The CDR3 is CASSQLGLAGIKETQYF. CDR3 nucleotide sequence: TGCGCCAGCAGCCAACTAGGACTAGCGGGGATTAAAGAGACCCAGTACTTC.

V and J are TRBV9 and TRBJ1-5; D is undetermined. The CDR3 sequence is 15 residues long. Germline lookup yields CDR1 SGDLS and CDR2 YYNGEE. Between the trimmed V and J ends, which lost 0 bases and 0 bases, there was a span of 7 bases. CDR3 sequence reads: CASSVGGNSNQPQHF. The CDR3 region has the DNA TGTGCCAGCAGCGTAGGGGGTAATAGCAATCAGCCCCAGCATTTT.

This chain joins TRBV28 and TRBJ1-4; unclear D gene. This CDR3 spans 12 amino acids. Trimming removed 0 bases from V and 7 bases from J, with 3 bases in between. Germline V gene lookup returns CDR1 MDHEN and CDR2 SYDVKM. The CDR3 loop is CASSLWGEKLFF. For the CDR3, the DNA is TGTGCCAGCAGTTTATGGGGTGAAAAACTGTTTTTT.

The CDR3 region is CASSPRDSGNTIYF. The DNA for the CDR3 is TGCGCCAGCAGCCCCCGGGACTCTGGAAACACCATATATTTT. The chain uses TRBV5-1 and TRBJ1-3; D is unresolved. The V and J ends lost 4 bases and 0 bases respectively, with 8 bases between them. Looked up from germline, CDR1 is SGHRS and CDR2 is YFSETQ. This CDR3 contains 14 residues.

This clone was seen a single time. V gene TRBV27 combines with J gene TRBJ1-6, with D hard to call. The germline V and J ends were trimmed by 3 bases and 13 bases, with 22 bases remaining between them. This CDR3 is built from 16 residues. Per germline, CDR1 MNHEY and CDR2 SMNVEV (reference sequence). Here the CDR3 DNA reads TGTGCCAGCAGTTTTGCGCACGGTGGGGAGACGGCCCCCCTCCACTTT. It specifies CASSFAHGGETAPLHF.

In this sample, this clone turned up once. The chain is built from TRBV19 and TRBJ1-2; D gene unclear. The CDR3 is 12 amino acids. Between the trimmed V and J ends, which lost 2 bases and 5 bases, there was a span of 6 bases. Germline loops: CDR1 LNHDA, CDR2 SQIVND (reference sequence). The CDR3 DNA reads TGTGCCAGTAGTATAAGCGGTTATGGCTACACCTTC. It is translated as CASSISGYGYTF.

The rearrangement uses TRBV2 and TRBJ2-3, with 10 bases matching TRBD2. The ends lost 3 bases at V and 6 bases at J; junction bases unmatched: 6. In germline, CDR1 is SNHLY, CDR2 FYNNEI. The CDR3 runs 15 residues. The CDR3 spells CASSDASGRTDTQYF. CDR3 bases: TGTGCCAGCAGTGACGCTAGCGGGAGAACGGATACGCAGTATTTT.

CDR3 sequence reads: CSVEGLAGGPSDDTQYF. CDR3 DNA sequence: TGCAGCGTTGAAGGACTAGCGGGAGGGCCCTCAGACGATACGCAGTATTTT. The chain uses TRBV29-1 and TRBJ2-3; 14 nucleotides line up with TRBD2. The V gene end was trimmed by 1 base and the J gene end by 6 bases; junction bases not matched to a gene: 9. The CDR3 consists of 17 residues. Germline V gene data show CDR1 as SQVTM and CDR2 as ANQGSEA.